This entry is about one T cell receptor (beta chain). These data belong to a study of T cells and Merkel cell carcinoma outcomes. Only in-frame clones appear in the TCRdb table, and some are missing; sequencing was by immunoSEQ multiplex PCR. In the table there are roughly 1,800 clones, approximately 90% of which are singletons. Trimming cost V 6 bases and J 2 bases, with 20 bases left between them. Per germline, CDR1 LNHDA and CDR2 SQIVND (reference sequence). This CDR3 has 16 residues. Sequencing was done on a sample of tumor tissue from Merkel cell carcinoma. The chain links TRBV19 to TRBJ2-7; D perhaps matches TRBD1 (6 bases). This clonotype was sampled from a human donor with Merkel cell carcinoma. The CDR3 DNA follows: TGTGCCAGTAGCTGGGTCTCCCAGGGGTTACCCTACGAGCAGTACTTC. Translated: CASSWVSQGLPYEQYF.